This passage covers 12 T cell receptor beta chains from one sample sequenced in a study of blood T cell repertoires in COVID-19. The protocol was immunoSEQ multiplex PCR, while the TCRdb copy is restricted to in-frame clones and leaves out a portion. This table holds about 120,000 clones, approximately 71% found once. The sequencing input was peripheral blood. Every receptor here comes from a woman between 70 and 85 years old with acute or convalescent COVID-19.

The rearrangement links TRBV4-1 to TRBJ1-5, with a possible D match to TRBD1 (5 bases). Germline CDR1 is MGHRA and CDR2 is YSYEKL. Trimming removed 4 bases at V and 3 bases at J, with 13 bases between. The CDR3 runs 15 residues. The CDR3 here is CASSRSAGYNQPQHF. For the CDR3, the DNA is TGCGCCAGCAGCCGATCAGCAGGGTACAATCAGCCCCAGCATTTT.

The J gene is TRBJ1-5, the V gene TRBV5-1; 10 nucleotides line up with TRBD1. Germline lookup yields CDR1 SGHRS and CDR2 YFSETQ. V shed 0 bases and J 4 bases; nucleotides not matched to a gene: 1. The CDR3 is 15 residues long. DNA of the CDR3: TGCGCCAGCAGCTTGGGGACAGGGGGAAATCAGCCCCAGCATTTT. Translating gives CASSLGTGGNQPQHF.

This clone was seen only a few times. V is TRBV4-3 and J is TRBJ1-2, with D possibly TRBD1 on 6 matching bases. The CDR3 contains 16 residues. The V gene lost 0 bases and the J gene lost 4 bases, with 15 bases spanning the gap. Germline V gives CDR1 LGHNA, CDR2 YSLEER. CDR3: CASSQDRDRDTYGYTF. The CDR3 nucleotides are TGCGCCAGCAGCCAAGATCGGGATAGGGACACCTATGGCTACACCTTC.

The chain links TRBV29-1 to TRBJ1-2; D is unclear. The CDR3 length is 12 residues. V dropped 6 bases and J dropped 8 bases, with 16 bases sitting between them. The germline V gene encodes CDR1 SQVTM and CDR2 ANQGSEA. The CDR3 sequence is CSVWGGSTGYTF. The CDR3 DNA reads as TGCAGCGTGTGGGGAGGGTCTACGGGCTACACCTTC.

This clone was recorded once. DNA of the CDR3: TGCGCCAGCAGCTTGGGAGGTGGGGAGACCCAGTACTTC. Translating it yields CASSLGGGETQYF. The rearrangement joins TRBV5-1 to TRBJ2-5; D uncertain. Germline V gives CDR1 SGHRS, CDR2 YFSETQ. The CDR3 extends over 13 amino acids. V lost 0 bases, J lost 5 bases, and 8 bases lay in between.

Turning to this clone: Other DNA sequences in the sample encode the same CDR3. J is TRBJ1-2 and V is TRBV5-8; the D gene is possibly TRBD1 (6 bases). The CDR3 totals 14 residues. The V end was cut by 1 base, the J end by 3 bases, with 10 bases between. Looked up from germline, CDR1 is SGHTS and CDR2 is YDEGEE. The CDR3 coding sequence is TGTGCCAGCAGCTTGCGTGGGGGCGACTATGGCTACACCTTC. Its translation: CASSLRGGDYGYTF.

The CDR3 protein is CASRGQAEDTQYF. The CDR3 bases are TGTGCCAGCAGAGGACAGGCCGAAGATACGCAGTATTTT. This rearrangement joins TRBV6-4 to TRBJ2-3; 7 bases match TRBD1. This CDR3 is built from 13 residues. Germline-derived CDR1 and CDR2 are MRHNA and SNTAGT. Losses at the gene ends were 6 bases for V and 5 bases for J; bases not matched to a gene: 5.

The J gene is TRBJ1-6, the V gene TRBV28; 8 bases agree with TRBD1. Germline values: CDR1 MDHEN, CDR2 SYDVKM. The CDR3 contains 14 residues. V lost 4 bases to trimming and J lost 7 bases; unmatched junction nucleotides: 3. The CDR3 nucleotides are TGTGCCAGCAGTTATGGACAGGGAAATTCACCCCTCCACTTT. Translating gives CASSYGQGNSPLHF.

Points on this clone: This specimen includes other DNA sequences encoding the same CDR3. This chain links TRBV11-2 with TRBJ1-1, with D possibly TRBD1 on 5 matching bases. In germline, CDR1 is SGHAT, CDR2 FQNNGV. CDR3 size: 13 residues. The V end was cut by 2 bases, the J end by 4 bases, with 8 bases between. The CDR3 nucleotides are TGTGCCAGCAGCTTACAGGGCGGCACTGAAGCTTTCTTT. This codes for CASSLQGGTEAFF.

The genes are TRBV2 and TRBJ1-5; D possibly corresponds to TRBD1 (6 bases). The length of the CDR3 is 14 residues. V lost 6 bases, J lost 4 bases, and 13 bases lay in between. Per germline, CDR1 SNHLY and CDR2 FYNNEI. For the CDR3, the DNA is TGTGCCAGCAGAAAGGACAGCTCTAATCAGCCCCAGCATTTT. Protein: CASRKDSSNQPQHF.

The count of this clone is one. The chain joins TRBV5-1 to TRBJ1-6; the D is unclear. V was shortened by 0 bases and J by 6 bases, with 7 bases between the two germline ends. CDR1 and CDR2 (germline): SGHRS, YFSETQ. The CDR3 covers 14 residues. The chain's CDR3 is CASSLGAANSPLHF. The CDR3 bases are TGCGCCAGCAGCTTGGGCGCCGCTAATTCACCCCTCCACTTT.

The rearrangement links TRBV5-4 to TRBJ2-7, with D perhaps TRBD2 (6 bases). Germline CDR1 reads SGHNT; CDR2 reads YYREEE (reference sequence). The CDR3 runs to 13 residues. V was trimmed by 1 base and J by 7 bases, leaving 12 bases between them. CDR3 amino acids: CASSLNREREQYF. Written as DNA, the CDR3 is TGTGCCAGCAGCTTGAATCGGGAGAGGGAGCAGTACTTC.